This T cell receptor beta chain appears in the sequencing data of a study of cytomegalovirus exposure and HLA in healthy donors. This CDR3 contains 16 residues. CDR1 and CDR2 (germline): LNHDA, SQIVND (reference sequence). Between the trimmed V and J ends, which lost 1 base and 2 bases, there was a span of 12 bases. Generated by immunoSEQ multiplex PCR, the TCRdb table keeps only in-frame clones and is missing some. The table lists 120,000 or so clones, 89% of them singletons. J is TRBJ1-5 and V is TRBV19; weak D call: TRBD1 (5 bases). The receptor comes from a woman younger than 30 in good health and CMV-seronegative. Sequenced input: PBMCs. The CDR3 reads CASSIGQIVGNQPQHF. The DNA for the CDR3 is TGTGCCAGTAGTATAGGACAGATCGTGGGCAATCAGCCCCAGCATTTT.